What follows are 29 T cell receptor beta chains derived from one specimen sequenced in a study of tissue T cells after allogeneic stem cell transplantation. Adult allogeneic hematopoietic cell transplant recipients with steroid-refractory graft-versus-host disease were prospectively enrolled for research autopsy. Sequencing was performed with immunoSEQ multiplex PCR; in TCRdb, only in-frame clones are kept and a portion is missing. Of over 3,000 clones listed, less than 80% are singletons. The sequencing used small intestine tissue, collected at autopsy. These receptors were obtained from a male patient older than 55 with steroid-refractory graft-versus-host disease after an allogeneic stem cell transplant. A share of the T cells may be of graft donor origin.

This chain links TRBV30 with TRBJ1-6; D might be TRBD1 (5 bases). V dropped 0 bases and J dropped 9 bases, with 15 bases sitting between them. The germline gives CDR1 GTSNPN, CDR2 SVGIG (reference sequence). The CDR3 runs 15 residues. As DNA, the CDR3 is TGTGCCTGGAGTGTCGGGGGTTTCTCGGGTTCACCCCTCCACTTT. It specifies CAWSVGGFSGSPLHF.

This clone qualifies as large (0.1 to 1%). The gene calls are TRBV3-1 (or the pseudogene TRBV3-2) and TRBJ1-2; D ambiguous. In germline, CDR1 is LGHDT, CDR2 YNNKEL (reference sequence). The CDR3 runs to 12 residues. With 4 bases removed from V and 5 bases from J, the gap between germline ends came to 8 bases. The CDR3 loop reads CASSLSPYGYTF. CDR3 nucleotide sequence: TGTGCCAGCAGCCTCTCTCCGTATGGCTACACCTTC.

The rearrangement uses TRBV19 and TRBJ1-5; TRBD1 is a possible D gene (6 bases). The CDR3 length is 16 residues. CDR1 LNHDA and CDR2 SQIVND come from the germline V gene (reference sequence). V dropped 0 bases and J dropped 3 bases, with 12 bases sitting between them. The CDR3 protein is CASSIDWTVFNQPQHF. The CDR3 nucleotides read TGTGCCAGTAGTATAGACTGGACAGTTTTCAATCAGCCCCAGCATTTT.

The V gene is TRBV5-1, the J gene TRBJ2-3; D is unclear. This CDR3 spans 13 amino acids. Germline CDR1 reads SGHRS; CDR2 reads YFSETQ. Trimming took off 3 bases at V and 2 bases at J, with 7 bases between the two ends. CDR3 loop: CASSSIITDTQYF. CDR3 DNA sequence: TGCGCCAGCAGCTCGATAATCACAGATACGCAGTATTTT. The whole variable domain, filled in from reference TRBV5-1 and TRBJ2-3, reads KAGVTQTPRYLIKTRGQQVTLSCSPISGHRSVSWYQQTPGQGLQFLFEYFSETQRNKGNFPGRFSGRQFSNSRSEMNVSTLELGDSALYLCASSSIITDTQYFGPGTRLTVL.

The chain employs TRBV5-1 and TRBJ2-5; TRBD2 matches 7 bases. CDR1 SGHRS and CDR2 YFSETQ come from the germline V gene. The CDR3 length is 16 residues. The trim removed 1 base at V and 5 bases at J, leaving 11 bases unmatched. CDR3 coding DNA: TGCGCCAGCAGCTTGTCCGCGGGGGTCTCGGGGGAGACCCAGTACTTC. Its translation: CASSLSAGVSGETQYF.

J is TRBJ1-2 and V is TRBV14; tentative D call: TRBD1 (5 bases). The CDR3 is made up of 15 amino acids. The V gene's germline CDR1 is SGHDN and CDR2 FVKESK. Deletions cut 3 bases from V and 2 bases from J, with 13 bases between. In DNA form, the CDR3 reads TGTGCCAGCAGCCACCTCGGGACGGAAAACTATGGCTACACCTTC. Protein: CASSHLGTENYGYTF.

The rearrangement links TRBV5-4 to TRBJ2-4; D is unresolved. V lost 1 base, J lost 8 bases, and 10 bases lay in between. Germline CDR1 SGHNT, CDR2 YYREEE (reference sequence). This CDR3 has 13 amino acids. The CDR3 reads CASSLFSADIQYF. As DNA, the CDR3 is TGTGCCAGCAGCTTGTTTTCCGCTGACATTCAGTACTTC. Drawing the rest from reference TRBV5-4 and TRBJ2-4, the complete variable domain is ETGVTQSPTHLIKTRGQQVTLRCSSQSGHNTVSWYQQALGQGPQFIFQYYREEENGRGNFPPRFSGLQFPNYSSELNVNALELDDSALYLCASSLFSADIQYFGAGTRLSVL.

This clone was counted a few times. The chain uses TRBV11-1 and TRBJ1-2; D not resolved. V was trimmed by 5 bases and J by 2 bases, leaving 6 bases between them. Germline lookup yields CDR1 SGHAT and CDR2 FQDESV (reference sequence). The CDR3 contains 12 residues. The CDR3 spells CASSQRNYGYTF. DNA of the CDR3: TGTGCCAGCAGCCAGAGAAACTATGGCTACACCTTC.

The CDR3 DNA is TGCGCCAGCACCCTGGAGGGGGAGCAGTACTTC. Protein sequence: CASTLEGEQYF. The gene calls are TRBV5-1 and TRBJ2-7; a possible D gene is TRBD2 (6 bases). The CDR3 runs to 11 residues. Per germline, CDR1 SGHRS and CDR2 YFSETQ. V was cut by 6 bases and J by 7 bases, with 11 bases left in between.

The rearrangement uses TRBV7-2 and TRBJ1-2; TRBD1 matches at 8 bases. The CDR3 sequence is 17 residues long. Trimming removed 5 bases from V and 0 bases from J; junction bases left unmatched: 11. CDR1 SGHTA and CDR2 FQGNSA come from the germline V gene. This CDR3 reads CASSKGGTGPTNYGYTF. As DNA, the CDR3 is TGTGCCAGCAGCAAGGGGGGGACAGGACCAACTAACTATGGCTACACCTTC.

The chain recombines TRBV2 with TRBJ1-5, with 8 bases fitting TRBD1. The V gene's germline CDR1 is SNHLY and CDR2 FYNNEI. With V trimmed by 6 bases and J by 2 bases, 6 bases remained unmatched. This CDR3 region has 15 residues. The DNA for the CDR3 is TGTGCCAGCAGCTCAGGACAGGGAGGCAATCAGCCCCAGCATTTT. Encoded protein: CASSSGQGGNQPQHF.

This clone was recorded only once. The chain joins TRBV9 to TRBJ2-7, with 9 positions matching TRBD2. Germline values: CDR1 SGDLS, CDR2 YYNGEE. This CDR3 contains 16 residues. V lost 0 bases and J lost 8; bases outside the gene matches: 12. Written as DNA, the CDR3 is TGTGCCAGCAGCGTAGAAGGGTCTAGCGGGGATCCCAAGCAGTACTTC. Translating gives CASSVEGSSGDPKQYF.

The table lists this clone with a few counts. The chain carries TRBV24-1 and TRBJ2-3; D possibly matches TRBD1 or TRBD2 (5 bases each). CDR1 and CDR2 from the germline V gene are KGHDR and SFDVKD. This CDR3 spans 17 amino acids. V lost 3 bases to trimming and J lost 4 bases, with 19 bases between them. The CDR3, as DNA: TGTGCCACCAGTGATACCCCGTTTGCAGGGAGCCCAGATACGCAGTATTTT. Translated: CATSDTPFAGSPDTQYF.

CDR3 sequence reads: CASSLGQSTYEQYF. The CDR3 DNA reads as TGTGCCAGTAGTCTAGGACAGAGTACCTACGAGCAGTACTTC. The rearrangement uses TRBV19 and TRBJ2-7; possible D gene TRBD1, 6 bases. Germline loops: CDR1 LNHDA, CDR2 SQIVND (reference sequence). The CDR3 has 14 residues. Trimming took off 5 bases at V and 2 bases at J, with 13 bases between the two ends. Supplemented by reference TRBV19 and TRBJ2-7, the full variable domain reads DGGITQSPKYLFRKEGQNVTLSCEQNLNHDAMYWYRQDPGQGLRLIYYSQIVNDFQKGDIAEGYSVSREKKESFPLTVTSAQKNPTAFYLCASSLGQSTYEQYFGPGTRLTVT.

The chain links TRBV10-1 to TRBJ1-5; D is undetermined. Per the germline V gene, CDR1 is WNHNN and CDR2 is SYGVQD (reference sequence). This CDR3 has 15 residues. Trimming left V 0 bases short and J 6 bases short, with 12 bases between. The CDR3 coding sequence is TGCGCCAGCAGTGAGTCAAATGAGACATCTCAGCCCCAGCATTTT. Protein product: CASSESNETSQPQHF.

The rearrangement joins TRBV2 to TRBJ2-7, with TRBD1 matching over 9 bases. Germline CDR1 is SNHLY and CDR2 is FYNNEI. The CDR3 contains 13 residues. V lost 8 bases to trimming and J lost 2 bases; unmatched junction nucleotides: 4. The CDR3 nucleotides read TGTGCCAGCGGGGGACAGGGCCCCTACGAGCAGTACTTC. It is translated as CASGGQGPYEQYF.

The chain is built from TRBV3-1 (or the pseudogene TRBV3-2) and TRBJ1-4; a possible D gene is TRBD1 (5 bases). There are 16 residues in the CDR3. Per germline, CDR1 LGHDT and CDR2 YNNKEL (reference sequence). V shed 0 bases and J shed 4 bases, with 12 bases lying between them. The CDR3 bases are TGTGCCAGCAGCCAAGACTCGGGGGGTTTTAATGAAAAACTGTTTTTT. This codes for CASSQDSGGFNEKLFF.

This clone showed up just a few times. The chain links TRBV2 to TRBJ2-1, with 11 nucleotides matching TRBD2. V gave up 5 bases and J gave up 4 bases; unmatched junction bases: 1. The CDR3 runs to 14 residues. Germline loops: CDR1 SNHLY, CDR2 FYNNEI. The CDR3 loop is CASSRLAGYNEQFF. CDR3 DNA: TGTGCCAGCAGTCGACTAGCGGGGTACAATGAGCAGTTCTTC.

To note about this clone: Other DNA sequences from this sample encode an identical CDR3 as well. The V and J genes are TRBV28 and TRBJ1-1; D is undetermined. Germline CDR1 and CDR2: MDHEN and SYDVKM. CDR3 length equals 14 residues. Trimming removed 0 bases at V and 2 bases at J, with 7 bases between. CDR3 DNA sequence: TGTGCCAGCAGTTTATGGGGAGACAACACTGAAGCTTTCTTT. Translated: CASSLWGDNTEAFF.

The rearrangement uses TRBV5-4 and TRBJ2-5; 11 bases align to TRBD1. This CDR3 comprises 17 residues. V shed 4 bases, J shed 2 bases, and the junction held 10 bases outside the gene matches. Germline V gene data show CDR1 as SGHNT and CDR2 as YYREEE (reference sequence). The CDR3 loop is CASSPVGDRGTQETQYF. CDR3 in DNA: TGTGCCAGCAGCCCAGTTGGGGACAGGGGGACACAAGAGACCCAGTACTTC.

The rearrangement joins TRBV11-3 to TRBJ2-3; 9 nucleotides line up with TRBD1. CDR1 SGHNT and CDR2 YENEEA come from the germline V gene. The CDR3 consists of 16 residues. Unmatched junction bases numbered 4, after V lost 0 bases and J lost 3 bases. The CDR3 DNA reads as TGTGCCAGCAGCTTAGACGGGACAGGGTCTACAGATACGCAGTATTTT. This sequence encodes CASSLDGTGSTDTQYF.

This CDR3 reads CASSYRAASGINEETQYF. DNA for the CDR3: TGTGCCAGCAGTTACAGGGCGGCTAGCGGGATAAATGAAGAGACCCAGTACTTC. V gene TRBV6-2 or TRBV6-3 combines with J gene TRBJ2-5; 9 bases line up with TRBD2. J was trimmed by 3 bases and V by 2 bases; bases with no gene match: 13. This CDR3 spans 18 amino acids. Per the germline V gene, CDR1 is MNHEY and CDR2 is SVGEGT.

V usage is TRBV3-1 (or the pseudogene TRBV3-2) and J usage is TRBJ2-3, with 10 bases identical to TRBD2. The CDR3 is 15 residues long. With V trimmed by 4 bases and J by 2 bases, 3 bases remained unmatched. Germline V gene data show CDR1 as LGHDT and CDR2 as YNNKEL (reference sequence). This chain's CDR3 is CASSRTSGVTDTQYF. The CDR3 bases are TGTGCCAGCAGCCGTACTAGCGGGGTCACAGATACGCAGTATTTT.

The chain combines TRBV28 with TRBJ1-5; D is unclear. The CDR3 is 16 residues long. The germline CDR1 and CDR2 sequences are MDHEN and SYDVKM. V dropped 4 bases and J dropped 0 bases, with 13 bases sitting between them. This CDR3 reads CASSSYSEISNQPQHF. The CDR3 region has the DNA TGTGCCAGCAGTTCGTACAGCGAAATTAGCAATCAGCCCCAGCATTTT. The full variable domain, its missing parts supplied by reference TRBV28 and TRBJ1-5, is DVKVTQSSRYLVKRTGEKVFLECVQDMDHENMFWYRQDPGLGLRLIYFSYDVKMKEKGDIPEGYSVSREKKERFSLILESASTNQTSMYLCASSSYSEISNQPQHFGDGTRLSIL.

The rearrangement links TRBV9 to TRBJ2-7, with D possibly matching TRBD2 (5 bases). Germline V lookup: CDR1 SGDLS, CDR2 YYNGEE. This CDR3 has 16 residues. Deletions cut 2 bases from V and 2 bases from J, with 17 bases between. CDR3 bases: TGTGCCAGCAGCGTTGGCCCAGCGGCACAAACCTACGAGCAGTACTTC. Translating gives CASSVGPAAQTYEQYF.

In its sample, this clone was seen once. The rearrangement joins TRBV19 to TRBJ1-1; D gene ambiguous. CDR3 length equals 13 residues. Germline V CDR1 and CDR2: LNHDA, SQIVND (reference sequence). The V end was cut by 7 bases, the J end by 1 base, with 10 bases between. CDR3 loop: CASKARENTEAFF. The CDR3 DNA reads TGTGCCAGTAAGGCGCGGGAGAACACTGAAGCTTTCTTT.

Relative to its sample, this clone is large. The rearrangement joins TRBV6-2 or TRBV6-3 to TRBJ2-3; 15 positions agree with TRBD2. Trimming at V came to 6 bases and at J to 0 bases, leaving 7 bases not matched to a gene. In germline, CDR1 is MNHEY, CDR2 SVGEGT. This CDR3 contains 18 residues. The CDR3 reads CASSLGLAGGPSTDTQYF. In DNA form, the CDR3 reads TGTGCCAGCAGCTTAGGACTAGCGGGGGGGCCCAGCACAGATACGCAGTATTTT.

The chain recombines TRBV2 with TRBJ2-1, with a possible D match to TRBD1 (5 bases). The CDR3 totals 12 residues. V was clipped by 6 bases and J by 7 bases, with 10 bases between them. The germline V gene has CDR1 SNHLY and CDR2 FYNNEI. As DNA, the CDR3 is TGTGCCAGCAGGGGGCCCGGGAATGAGCAGTTCTTC. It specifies CASRGPGNEQFF.

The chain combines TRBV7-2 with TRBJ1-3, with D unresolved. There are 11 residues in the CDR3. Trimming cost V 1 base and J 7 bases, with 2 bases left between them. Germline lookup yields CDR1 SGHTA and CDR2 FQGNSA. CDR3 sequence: CASSLVNTIYF. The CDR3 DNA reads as TGTGCCAGCAGCTTAGTGAACACCATATATTTT.